The clone carrying this T cell receptor beta chain was recorded at least ten times. PBMCs were obtained from about 10 ml fresh peripheral blood. Germline CDR1 SGHRS, CDR2 YFSETQ. This CDR3 is built from 16 residues. The ends were cut back, 4 bases at V and 7 bases at J, with 24 bases in the middle. Researchers took RNA transcripts and amplified the TCR beta CDR3 regions from them. The HTBI primer set served for first-round RT-PCR of the TCR CDR3. TCRdb passed the multiplex PCR reads through MiXCR, listing each CDR3 protein once. Here the sample spans around 260,000 distinct CDR3 sequences, 25% being singletons. These data are taken from a study of T cells in Graves' hyperthyroidism and ophthalmopathy.

The TCR sequence derives from a middle-aged man with Graves' hyperthyroidism that later progressed to Graves' ophthalmopathy. Sequencing was carried out using blood. The chain employs TRBV5-1 and TRBJ2-7; possible D gene TRBD2, 7 bases. The CDR3 spells CASSPGASGRRWEQYF. The CDR3 DNA reads TGCGCCAGCAGCCCAGGGGCTAGCGGAAGAAGGTGGGAGCAGTACTTC.